One and the same sample provided the 12 T cell receptor beta chains below, sequenced in a study of neurological immune-mediated disorders. TCRdb called the 5' RACE reads again in MiXCR, with one record for every CDR3 protein. The table lists about 31,000 distinct CDR3 sequences, under 5% of them singletons. Sequencing used CD4+ T cells from blood. The receptor source for this set is a woman between 35 and 50 years old in good health.

Ten or more counts support this clonotype. The chain couples TRBV20-1 to TRBJ1-5, with D tentatively TRBD1 (6 bases). Trimming cost V 6 bases and J 9 bases, with 18 bases left between them. This CDR3 region has 13 residues. Germline V CDR1 and CDR2: DFQATT, SNEGSKA (reference sequence). The CDR3 spells CSAGRGGAGPQHF. CDR3 nucleotides: TGCAGTGCGGGGAGGGGGGGCGCGGGGCCCCAGCATTTT.

The table lists this clonotype with many counts. V gene TRBV20-1 combines with J gene TRBJ2-5; D unresolved. The germline gives CDR1 DFQATT, CDR2 SNEGSKA (reference sequence). Trimming removed 6 bases at V and 2 bases at J, with 16 bases between. The CDR3 consists of 14 residues. For the CDR3, the DNA is TGCAGTGCCCGAAGTGGAAAGAGTCAAGAGACCCAGTACTTC. Its translation is CSARSGKSQETQYF.

This clonotype was picked up many times. The V gene is TRBV28, the J gene TRBJ2-1; 7 bases map to TRBD1. The germline gives CDR1 MDHEN, CDR2 SYDVKM. The trim removed 2 bases at V and 6 bases at J, leaving 7 bases unmatched. The CDR3 totals 15 residues. The CDR3 nucleotides read TGTGCCAGCAGTTTAATTGGACAGGCATCCAATGAGCAGTTCTTC. Amino acids: CASSLIGQASNEQFF.

This clonotype was seen repeatedly, ten times or more. This rearrangement joins TRBV6-2 or TRBV6-3 to TRBJ1-1; D gene ambiguous. The CDR3 totals 14 residues. The germline V gene encodes CDR1 MNHEY and CDR2 SVGEGT. Between the trimmed V and J ends, which lost 2 bases and 2 bases, there was a span of 9 bases. This CDR3 is CASSYAAVNTEAFF. The CDR3, as DNA: TGTGCCAGCAGTTACGCGGCAGTCAACACTGAAGCTTTCTTT.

This clonotype was counted many times. This rearrangement joins TRBV7-6 to TRBJ2-3; 13 bases are a match to TRBD2. The junction had 8 bases not matched to a gene; V was cut back by 5 bases and J by 0 bases. The CDR3 is made up of 18 amino acids. The germline V gene encodes CDR1 SGHVS and CDR2 FNYEAQ. CDR3 region: CASSARLAGGVSTDTQYF. CDR3 DNA: TGTGCCAGCAGCGCAAGACTAGCGGGAGGAGTTAGCACAGATACGCAGTATTTT.

The V and J genes are TRBV19 and TRBJ1-4, with D possibly matching TRBD1 (5 bases). This CDR3 contains 14 residues. V was trimmed by 3 bases and J by 7 bases, leaving 12 bases between them. Germline-derived CDR1 and CDR2 are LNHDA and SQIVND (reference sequence). The CDR3 loop is CASSIGGDGEKLFF. The CDR3 coding sequence is TGTGCCAGTAGTATCGGAGGGGATGGTGAAAAACTGTTTTTT.

This clonotype was seen at least ten times. V usage is TRBV20-1 and J usage is TRBJ2-1, with D possibly TRBD2 on 6 matching bases. This CDR3 is built from 14 residues. V lost 6 bases to trimming and J lost 0 bases, with 12 bases between them. Germline V gives CDR1 DFQATT, CDR2 SNEGSKA (reference sequence). The DNA for the CDR3 is TGCAGTGCCAGCGGGCGGGGCTCCTACAATGAGCAGTTCTTC. Amino acids: CSASGRGSYNEQFF.

This clonotype has at least ten counts. The rearrangement links TRBV12-3 or TRBV12-4 to TRBJ2-7, with D maybe TRBD1 (6 bases). V was pared by 8 bases and J by 2 bases, with 7 bases between. CDR3 length: 11 residues. CDR3 region: CASRDTYEQYF. The CDR3 DNA reads TGTGCCAGCCGGGACACCTACGAGCAGTACTTC.

This clonotype has at least ten counts. The V call is TRBV6-2 or TRBV6-3, the J call TRBJ1-1; 8 nucleotides align to TRBD1. With 6 bases clipped from V and 0 bases from J, the junction kept 9 bases outside the gene matches. CDR3 length equals 16 residues. Germline V gene lookup returns CDR1 MNHEY and CDR2 SVGEGT. This CDR3 reads CASRPGGLLMNTEAFF. The CDR3 nucleotides are TGTGCCAGCAGGCCAGGGGGCCTTCTCATGAACACTGAAGCTTTCTTT.

In its sample, this clonotype was seen many times. The rearrangement joins TRBV19 to TRBJ1-5; tentative D call: TRBD1 (5 bases). The CDR3 length is 16 residues. V was trimmed by 1 base and J by 1 base, leaving 11 bases between them. CDR1 is LNHDA, CDR2 SQIVND, per germline (reference sequence). CDR3 sequence (DNA): TGTGCCAGTAGTATAGTTTGGGGACGAAGCAATCAGCCCCAGCATTTT. Translated: CASSIVWGRSNQPQHF.

This clonotype was observed many times. The chain couples TRBV5-1 to TRBJ1-2; 7 positions match TRBD1. CDR3 size: 14 residues. Trimming removed 0 bases from V and 4 bases from J; junction bases left unmatched: 3. Germline V gene lookup returns CDR1 SGHRS and CDR2 YFSETQ. The chain's CDR3 is CASSLDPGGYGYTF. CDR3 bases: TGCGCCAGCAGCTTGGACCCAGGGGGCTATGGCTACACCTTC.

This clonotype was seen repeatedly, ten times or more. The genes are TRBV10-3 and TRBJ1-1; D is undetermined. CDR1 is ENHRY and CDR2 is SYGVKD in the germline V gene. V lost 0 bases and J lost 5, with 10 bases in between. CDR3 length: 14 residues. Here the CDR3 DNA reads TGTGCCATCAGTGAGTCCGGACCCCGGACTGAAGCTTTCTTT. It encodes CAISESGPRTEAFF.